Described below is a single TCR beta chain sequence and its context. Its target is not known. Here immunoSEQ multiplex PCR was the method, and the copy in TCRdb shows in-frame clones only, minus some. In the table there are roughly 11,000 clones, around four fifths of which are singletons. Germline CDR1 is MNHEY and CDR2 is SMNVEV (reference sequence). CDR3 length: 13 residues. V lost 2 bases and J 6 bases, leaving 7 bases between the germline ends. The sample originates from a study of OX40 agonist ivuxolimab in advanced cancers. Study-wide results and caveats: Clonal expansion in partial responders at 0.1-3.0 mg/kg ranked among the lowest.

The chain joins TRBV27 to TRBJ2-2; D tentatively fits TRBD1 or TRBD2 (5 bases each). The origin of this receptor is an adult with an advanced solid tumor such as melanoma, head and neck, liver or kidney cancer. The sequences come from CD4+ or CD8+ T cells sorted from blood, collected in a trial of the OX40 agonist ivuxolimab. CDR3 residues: CASSLGGAGELFF. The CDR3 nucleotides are TGTGCCAGCAGTTTAGGGGGAGCCGGGGAGCTGTTTTTT.